Reported below is one T cell receptor (beta chain). The sample is drawn from a study of shared clonotypes between healthy human individuals. The data were produced by immunoSEQ multiplex PCR, yet TCRdb's version contains in-frame clones alone and is incomplete. The sample contains fewer than 1 million clones, 96% of which appear only once. Naive CD8 cells, CD45RO-negative and positively selected for CCR7, excluded terminally differentiated effector memory CD45RA+ cells. Germline assignment: CDR1 LGHNA and CDR2 YSLEER. V dropped 2 bases and J dropped 5 bases, with 13 bases sitting between them. The CDR3 length is 15 residues.

The receptor was derived from a man aged 30 to 45 in good health. Input material: naive CD8+ T cells sorted from blood. The chain employs TRBV4-3 and TRBJ1-5; D call uncertain. This CDR3 reads CASSQSRTRDQPQHF. The CDR3 DNA sequence: TGCGCCAGCAGCCAATCGCGTACAAGGGATCAGCCCCAGCATTTT.